This T cell receptor beta chain was sequenced for a study of blood T cells in healthy people across ages. The use of a sample-barcoded 5' primer and a J-beta primer mix characterized a second PCR of about 7 to 12 cycles. A tag from a template-switch adaptor with 12 random nucleotides marked each cDNA molecule. TCRdb itself ran the 5' RACE reads through MiXCR, one entry per CDR3 protein. The table lists roughly 1,700,000 distinct CDR3 sequences, roughly 28% of them singletons, with 7.7% in the top ten. CDR1 and CDR2 from the germline V gene are MNHNS and SASEGT. The CDR3 runs to 14 residues. About this clonotype: A junction boundary mismatches the germline segment, possibly from a read error.

The sequence derives from a woman in her twenties or thirties in good health. The chain recombines TRBV6-1 with TRBJ2-7; 7 bases agree with TRBD1. The sample taken for sequencing was blood. The CDR3 DNA reads as TGTGCCAGCAGTAAGGGGGACAGCTCCCACGAGCAGTACTTC. This sequence encodes CASSKGDSSHEQYF.